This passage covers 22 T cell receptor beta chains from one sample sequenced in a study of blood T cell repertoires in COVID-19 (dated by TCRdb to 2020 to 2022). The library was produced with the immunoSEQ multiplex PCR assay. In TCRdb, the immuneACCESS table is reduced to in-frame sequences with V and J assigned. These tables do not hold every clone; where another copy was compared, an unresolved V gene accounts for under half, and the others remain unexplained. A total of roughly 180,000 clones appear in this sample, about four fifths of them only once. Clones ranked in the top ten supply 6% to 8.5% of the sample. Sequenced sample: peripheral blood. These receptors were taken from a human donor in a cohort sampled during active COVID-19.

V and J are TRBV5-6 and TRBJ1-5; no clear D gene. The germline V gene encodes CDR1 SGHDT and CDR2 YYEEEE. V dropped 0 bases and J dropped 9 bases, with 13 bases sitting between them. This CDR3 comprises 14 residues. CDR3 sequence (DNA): TGTGCCAGCAGCTTGGCCGATGACTATCGGCCCCAGCATTTT. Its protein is CASSLADDYRPQHF.

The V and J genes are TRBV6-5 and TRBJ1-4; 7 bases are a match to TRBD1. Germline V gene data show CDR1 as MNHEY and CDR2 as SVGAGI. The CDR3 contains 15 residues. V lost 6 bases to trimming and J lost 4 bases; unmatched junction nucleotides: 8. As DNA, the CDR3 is TGTGCCAGCAGCCGGAGAGACAGGGATAATGAAAAACTGTTTTTT. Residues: CASSRRDRDNEKLFF.

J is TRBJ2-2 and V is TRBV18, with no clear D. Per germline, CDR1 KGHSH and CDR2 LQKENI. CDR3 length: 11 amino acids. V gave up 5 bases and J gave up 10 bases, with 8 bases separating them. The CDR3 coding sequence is TGTGCCAGCTCAGCAGGTTTGGAGCTGTTTTTT. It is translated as CASSAGLELFF.

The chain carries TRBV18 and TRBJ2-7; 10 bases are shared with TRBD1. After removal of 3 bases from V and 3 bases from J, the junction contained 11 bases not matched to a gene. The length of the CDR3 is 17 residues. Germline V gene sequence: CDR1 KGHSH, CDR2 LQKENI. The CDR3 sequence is CASSPGLPGQGSYEQYF. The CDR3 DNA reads TGTGCCAGCTCACCGGGTCTTCCGGGACAGGGGAGCTACGAGCAGTACTTC. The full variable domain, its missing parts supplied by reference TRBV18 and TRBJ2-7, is NAGVMQNPRHLVRRRGQEARLRCSPMKGHSHVYWYRQLPEEGLKFMVYLQKENIIDESGMPKERFSAEFPKEGPSILRIQQVVRGDSAAYFCASSPGLPGQGSYEQYFGPGTRLTVT.

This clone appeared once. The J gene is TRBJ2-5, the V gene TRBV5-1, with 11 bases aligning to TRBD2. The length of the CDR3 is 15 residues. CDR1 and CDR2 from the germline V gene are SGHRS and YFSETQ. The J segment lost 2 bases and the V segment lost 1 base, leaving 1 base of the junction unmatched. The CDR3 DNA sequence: TGCGCCAGCAGCTTGTCTAGCGGGGGGCAAGAGACCCAGTACTTC. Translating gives CASSLSSGGQETQYF. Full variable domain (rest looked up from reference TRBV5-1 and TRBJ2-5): KAGVTQTPRYLIKTRGQQVTLSCSPISGHRSVSWYQQTPGQGLQFLFEYFSETQRNKGNFPGRFSGRQFSNSRSEMNVSTLELGDSALYLCASSLSSGGQETQYFGPGTRLLVL.

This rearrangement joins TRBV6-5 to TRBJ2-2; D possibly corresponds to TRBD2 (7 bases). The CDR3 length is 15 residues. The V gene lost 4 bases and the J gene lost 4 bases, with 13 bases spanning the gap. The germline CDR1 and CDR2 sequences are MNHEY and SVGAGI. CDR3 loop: CASSSRGGGTGELFF. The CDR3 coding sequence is TGTGCCAGCAGTTCCCGGGGAGGGGGCACCGGGGAGCTGTTTTTT.

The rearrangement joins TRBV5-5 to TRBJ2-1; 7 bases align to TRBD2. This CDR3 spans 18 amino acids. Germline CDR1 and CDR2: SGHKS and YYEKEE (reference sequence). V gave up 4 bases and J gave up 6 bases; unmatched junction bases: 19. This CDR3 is CASSPVVAGFILGNEQFF. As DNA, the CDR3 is TGTGCCAGCAGCCCGGTGGTAGCGGGTTTTATACTGGGCAATGAGCAGTTCTTC.

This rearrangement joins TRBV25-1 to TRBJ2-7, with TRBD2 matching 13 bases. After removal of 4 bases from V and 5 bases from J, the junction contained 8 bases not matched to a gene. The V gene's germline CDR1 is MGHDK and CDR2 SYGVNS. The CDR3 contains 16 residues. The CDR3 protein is CASSGYSGLAGDEQYF. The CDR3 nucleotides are TGTGCCAGCAGTGGATATTCAGGACTAGCGGGGGACGAGCAGTACTTC.

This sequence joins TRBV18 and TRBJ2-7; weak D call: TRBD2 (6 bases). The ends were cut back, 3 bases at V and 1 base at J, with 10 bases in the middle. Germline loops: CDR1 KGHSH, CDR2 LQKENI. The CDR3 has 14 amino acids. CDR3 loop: CASSPTGGSYEQYF. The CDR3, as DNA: TGTGCCAGCTCACCGACCGGGGGATCCTACGAGCAGTACTTC.

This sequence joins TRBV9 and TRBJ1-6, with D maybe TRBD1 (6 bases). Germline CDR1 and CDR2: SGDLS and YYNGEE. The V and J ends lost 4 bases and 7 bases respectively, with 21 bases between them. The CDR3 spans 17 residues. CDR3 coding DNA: TGTGCCAGCAGCCCTACGGGAGGGGGTCCATCAAATTCACCCCTCCACTTT. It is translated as CASSPTGGGPSNSPLHF.

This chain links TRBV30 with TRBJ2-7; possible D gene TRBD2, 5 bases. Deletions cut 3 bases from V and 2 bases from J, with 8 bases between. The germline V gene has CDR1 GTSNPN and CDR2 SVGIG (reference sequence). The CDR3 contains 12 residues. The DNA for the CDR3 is TGTGCCTGGAGCCCCGGGGCCTACGAGCAGTACTTC. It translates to CAWSPGAYEQYF.

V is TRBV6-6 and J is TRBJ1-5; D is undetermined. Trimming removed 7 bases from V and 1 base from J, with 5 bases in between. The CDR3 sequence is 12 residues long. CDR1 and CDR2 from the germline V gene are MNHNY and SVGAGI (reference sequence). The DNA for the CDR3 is TGTGCCAGCACCGAGAGCAATCAGCCCCAGCATTTT. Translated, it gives CASTESNQPQHF.

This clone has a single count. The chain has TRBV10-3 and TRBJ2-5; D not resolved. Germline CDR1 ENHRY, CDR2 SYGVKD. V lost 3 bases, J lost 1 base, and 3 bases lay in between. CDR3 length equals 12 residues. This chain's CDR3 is CAISDIQETQYF. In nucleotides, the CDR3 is TGTGCCATCAGTGACATCCAAGAGACCCAGTACTTC.

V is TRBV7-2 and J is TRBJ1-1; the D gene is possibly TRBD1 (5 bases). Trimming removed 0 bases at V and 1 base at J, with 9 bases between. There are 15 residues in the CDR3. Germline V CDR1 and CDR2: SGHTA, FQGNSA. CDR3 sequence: CASSLARTGNTEAFF. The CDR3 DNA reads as TGTGCCAGCAGCTTAGCGCGTACAGGGAACACTGAAGCTTTCTTT.

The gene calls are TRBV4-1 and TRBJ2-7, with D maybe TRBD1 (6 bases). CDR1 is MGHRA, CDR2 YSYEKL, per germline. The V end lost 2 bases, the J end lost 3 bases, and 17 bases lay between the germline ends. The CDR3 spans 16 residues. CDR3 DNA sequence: TGCGCCAGCAGCCAAATTACCGGGACATCCTTCTACGAGCAGTACTTC. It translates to CASSQITGTSFYEQYF.

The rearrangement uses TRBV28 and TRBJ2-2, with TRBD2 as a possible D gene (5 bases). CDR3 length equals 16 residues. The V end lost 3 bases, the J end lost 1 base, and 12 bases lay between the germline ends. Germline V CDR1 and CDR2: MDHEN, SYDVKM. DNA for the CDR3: TGTGCCAGCAGTTTGGGAGCGGAAGAGAACACCGGGGAGCTGTTTTTT. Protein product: CASSLGAEENTGELFF.

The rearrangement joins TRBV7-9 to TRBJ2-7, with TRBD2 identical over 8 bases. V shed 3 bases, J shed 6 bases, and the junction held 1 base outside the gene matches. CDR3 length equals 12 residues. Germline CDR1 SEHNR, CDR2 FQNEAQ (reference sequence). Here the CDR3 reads CASSFTSGEQYF. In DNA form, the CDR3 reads TGTGCCAGCAGCTTTACTAGCGGCGAGCAGTACTTC.

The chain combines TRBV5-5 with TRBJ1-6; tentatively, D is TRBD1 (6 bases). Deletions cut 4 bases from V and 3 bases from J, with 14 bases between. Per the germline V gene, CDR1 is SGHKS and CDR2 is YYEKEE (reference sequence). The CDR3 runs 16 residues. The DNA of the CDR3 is TGTGCCAGCAGCCCCGAGGGGGGGATCTATAATTCACCCCTCCACTTT. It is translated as CASSPEGGIYNSPLHF.

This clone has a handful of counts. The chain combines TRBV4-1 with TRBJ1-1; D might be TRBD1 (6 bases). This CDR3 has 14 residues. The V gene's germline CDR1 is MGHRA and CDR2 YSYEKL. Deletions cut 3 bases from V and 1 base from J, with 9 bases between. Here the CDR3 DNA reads TGCGCCAGCAGCCACAACAGGGAGAACACTGAAGCTTTCTTT. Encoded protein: CASSHNRENTEAFF.

The CDR3 protein is CASSLEDSFYNEQFF. In nucleotides, the CDR3 is TGTGCCAGCAGCTTAGAGGACAGTTTTTACAATGAGCAGTTCTTC. The chain combines TRBV11-2 with TRBJ2-1; possibly TRBD1 for D (6 bases). V lost 0 bases and J 4 bases, leaving 10 bases between the germline ends. Germline CDR1 SGHAT, CDR2 FQNNGV. The CDR3 is 15 residues long.

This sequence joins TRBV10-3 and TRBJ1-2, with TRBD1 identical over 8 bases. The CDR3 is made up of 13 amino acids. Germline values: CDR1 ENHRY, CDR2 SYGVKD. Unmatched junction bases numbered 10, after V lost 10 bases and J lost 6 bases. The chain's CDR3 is CATTGAGGHGYTF. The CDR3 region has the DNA TGTGCCACCACTGGGGCAGGGGGCCATGGCTACACCTTC.

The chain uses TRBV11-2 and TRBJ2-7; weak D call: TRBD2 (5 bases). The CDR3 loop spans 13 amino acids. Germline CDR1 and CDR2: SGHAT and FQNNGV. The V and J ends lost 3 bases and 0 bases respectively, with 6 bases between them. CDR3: CASSFSDSYEQYF. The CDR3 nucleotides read TGTGCCAGCAGCTTTAGCGACTCCTACGAGCAGTACTTC. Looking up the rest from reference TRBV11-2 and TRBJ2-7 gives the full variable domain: EAGVAQSPRYKIIEKRQSVAFWCNPISGHATLYWYQQILGQGPKLLIQFQNNGVVDDSQLPKDRFSAERLKGVDSTLKIQPAKLEDSAVYLCASSFSDSYEQYFGPGTRLTVT.